A selection of T cell receptor beta chains follows, all from one sample in a study of vaccination effects on CD4 cells after COVID-19. The repertoire was sequenced with immunoSEQ multiplex PCR; TCRdb's copy has only in-frame clones and lacks some. Among 25,000 to 30,000 clones, roughly four fifths were seen once, and the ten largest hold roughly 15%. These receptors are not linked to any known antigen. The sequences come from CD4+ T cells from PBMCs cultured with HCoV-229E spike peptides, collected after COVID-19 vaccination. The receptor source for this set is a human donor who received a COVID-19 vaccine. Both conserved end residues are part of each CDR3. Clone size is shown for a subset of rows, as once, few, many or a class of expanded clone.

CASRATGGTEAFF TRBV5-8 13 - TRBJ1-1
CASSDSGLAGGDTQYF TRBV6-4 16 - TRBJ2-3
CASSPTPKRASTDTQYF TRBV5-1 17 - TRBJ2-3
CASNRGRGLSDTQYF TRBV2 15 few TRBJ2-3
CASSQDRGSTDTQYF TRBV3-1/TRBV3-2 15 - TRBJ2-3
CAWTLGPPYYEQYF TRBV30 14 - TRBJ2-7
CASSHPGTITSTDTQYF TRBV23-1 17 - TRBJ2-3
CASSLTASYGYTF TRBV28 13 - TRBJ1-2
CASSQTGDENYGYTF TRBV11-2 15 - TRBJ1-2
CASSETGAHNSPLHF TRBV6-1 15 - TRBJ1-6
CAISDISRGHEQYF TRBV10-3 14 - TRBJ2-7
CASSPPGKVGYNEQFF TRBV6-6 16 - TRBJ2-1
CASSYIGLTGELFF TRBV6-5 14 - TRBJ2-2
CASSLALRTGELFF TRBV7-9 14 few TRBJ2-2
CASSPQGATEAFF TRBV18 13 - TRBJ1-1
CASSQRTSIRNEQFF TRBV7-2 15 - TRBJ2-1
CASSRSPGQGYGYTF TRBV7-9 15 medium-sized TRBJ1-2
CASSPELVTGSEQYF TRBV27 15 - TRBJ2-7
CASSQQQETQYF TRBV30 12 - TRBJ2-5
CASSSGLAGAHEQYF TRBV25-1 15 once TRBJ2-7
CASSLGSDYGYTF TRBV7-9 13 once TRBJ1-2
CASSQTSGSVTDTQYF TRBV5-1 16 - TRBJ2-3
CASSPSENTEAFF TRBV18 13 few TRBJ1-1
CASSRGLVNTDTQYF TRBV18 15 once TRBJ2-3
CASRPTLAGGEAGSYNEQFF TRBV3-1/TRBV3-2 20 - TRBJ2-1
CASSPLDGGSGTGELFF TRBV7-9 17 few TRBJ2-2